This TCR beta chain comes out of a study of T cell responses to AZD1222 COVID-19 vaccine. The CDR3 loop spans 12 amino acids. Between the trimmed V and J ends, which lost 8 bases and 0 bases, there was a span of 10 bases. Germline V gives CDR1 SQVTM, CDR2 ANQGSEA. Measured with immunoSEQ multiplex PCR; TCRdb has only the in-frame clones, and not every one. The top ten clones hold 10% of a sample with 75,000 to 95,000 clones, around 89% of them seen once. The input for sequencing was peripheral blood, taken 28 days after the second dose of the MenACWY control vaccine. The V and J genes are TRBV29-1 and TRBJ1-1; D gene unclear. This receptor was obtained from an adult who received the MenACWY meningococcal vaccine as a control. The CDR3 here is CSIVPMNTEAFF. In nucleotides, the CDR3 is TGCAGCATCGTACCTATGAACACTGAAGCTTTCTTT. The full variable domain, completed using reference TRBV29-1 and TRBJ1-1, is SAVISQKPSRDICQRGTSLTIQCQVDSQVTMMFWYRQQPGQSLTLIATANQGSEATYESGFVIDKFPISRPNLTFSTLTVSNMSPEDSSIYLCSIVPMNTEAFFGQGTRLTVV.